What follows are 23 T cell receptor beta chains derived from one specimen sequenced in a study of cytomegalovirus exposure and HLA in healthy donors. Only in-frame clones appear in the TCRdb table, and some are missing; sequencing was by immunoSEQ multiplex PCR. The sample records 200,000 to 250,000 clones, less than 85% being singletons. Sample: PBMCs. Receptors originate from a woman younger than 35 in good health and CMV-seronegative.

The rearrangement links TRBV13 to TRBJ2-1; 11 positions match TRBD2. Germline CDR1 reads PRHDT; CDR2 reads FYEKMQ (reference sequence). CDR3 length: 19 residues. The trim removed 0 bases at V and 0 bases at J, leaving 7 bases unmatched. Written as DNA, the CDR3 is TGTGCCAGCAGCTTAGGTGGGCTAGCGGGGGGATCCTCCTACAATGAGCAGTTCTTC. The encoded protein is CASSLGGLAGGSSYNEQFF.

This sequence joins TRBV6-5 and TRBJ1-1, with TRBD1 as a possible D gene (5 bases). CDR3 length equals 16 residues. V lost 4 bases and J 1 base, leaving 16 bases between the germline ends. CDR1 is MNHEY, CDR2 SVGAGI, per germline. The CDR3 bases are TGTGCCAGCAGTTTGGGAACCGGACACCAGAACACTGAAGCTTTCTTT. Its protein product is CASSLGTGHQNTEAFF.

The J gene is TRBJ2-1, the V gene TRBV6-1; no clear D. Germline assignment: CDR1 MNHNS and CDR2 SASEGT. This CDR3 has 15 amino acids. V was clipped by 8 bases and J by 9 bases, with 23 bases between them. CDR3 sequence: CASGFLYLRSGEQFF. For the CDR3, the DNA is TGTGCCAGCGGTTTTCTGTACCTAAGGTCAGGTGAGCAGTTCTTC.

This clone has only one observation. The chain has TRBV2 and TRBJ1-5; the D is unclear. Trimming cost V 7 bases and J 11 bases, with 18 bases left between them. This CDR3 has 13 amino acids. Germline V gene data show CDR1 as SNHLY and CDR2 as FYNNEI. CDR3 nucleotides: TGTGCCAGCACGACCCGACGCCCCGGAGCCCAGCATTTT. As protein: CASTTRRPGAQHF.

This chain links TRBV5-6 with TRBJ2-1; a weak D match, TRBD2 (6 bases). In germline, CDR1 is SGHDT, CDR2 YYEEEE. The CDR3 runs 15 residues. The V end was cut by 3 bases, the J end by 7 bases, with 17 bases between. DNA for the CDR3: TGTGCCAGCAGCTCAGCCGGGACTGAGGGGAATGAGCAGTTCTTC. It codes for CASSSAGTEGNEQFF.

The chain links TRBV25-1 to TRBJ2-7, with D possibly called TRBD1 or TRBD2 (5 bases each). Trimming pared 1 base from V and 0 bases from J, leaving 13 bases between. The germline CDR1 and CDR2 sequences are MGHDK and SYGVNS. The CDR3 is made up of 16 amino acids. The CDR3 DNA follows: TGTGCCAGCAGTGAATGGGACCAAAGGAGCTCCTACGAGCAGTACTTC. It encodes CASSEWDQRSSYEQYF.

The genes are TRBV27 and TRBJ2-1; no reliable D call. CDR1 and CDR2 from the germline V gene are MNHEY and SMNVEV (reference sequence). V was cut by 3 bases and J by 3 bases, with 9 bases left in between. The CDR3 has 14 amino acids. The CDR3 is CASSFGSYYNEQFF. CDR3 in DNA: TGTGCCAGCAGTTTTGGCAGCTACTACAATGAGCAGTTCTTC.

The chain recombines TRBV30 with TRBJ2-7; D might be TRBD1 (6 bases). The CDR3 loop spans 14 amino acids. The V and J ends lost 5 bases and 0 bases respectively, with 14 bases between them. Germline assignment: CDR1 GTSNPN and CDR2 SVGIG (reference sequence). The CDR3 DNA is TGTGCCTGGGGACGACAGGCGAGCTCCTACGAGCAGTACTTC. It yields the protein CAWGRQASSYEQYF.

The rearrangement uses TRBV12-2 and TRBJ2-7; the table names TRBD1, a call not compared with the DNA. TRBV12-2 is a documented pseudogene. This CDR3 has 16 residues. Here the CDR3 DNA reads TGTGCAAGTCGCATGGAGGCAGGGGGACGGTTTTACGAGCAGTACTTC. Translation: CASRMEAGGRFYEQYF.

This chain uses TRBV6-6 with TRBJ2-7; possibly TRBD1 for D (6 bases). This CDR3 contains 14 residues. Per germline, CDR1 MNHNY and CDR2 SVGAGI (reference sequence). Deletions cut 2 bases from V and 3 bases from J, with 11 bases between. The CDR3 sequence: CASSYTSDSYEQYF. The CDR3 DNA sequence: TGTGCCAGCAGTTACACCTCGGACAGCTACGAGCAGTACTTC.

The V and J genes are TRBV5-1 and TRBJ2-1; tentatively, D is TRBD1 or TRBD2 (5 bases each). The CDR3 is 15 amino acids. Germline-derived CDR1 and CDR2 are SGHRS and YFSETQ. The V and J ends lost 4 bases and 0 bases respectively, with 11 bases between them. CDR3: CASSQGESSYNEQFF. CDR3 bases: TGCGCCAGCAGCCAAGGGGAGAGCTCCTACAATGAGCAGTTCTTC.

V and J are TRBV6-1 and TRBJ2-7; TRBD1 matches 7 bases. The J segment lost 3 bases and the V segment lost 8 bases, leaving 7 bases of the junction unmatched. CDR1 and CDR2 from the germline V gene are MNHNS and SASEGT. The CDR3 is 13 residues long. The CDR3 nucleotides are TGTGCCAGCGGATTTAACAGGGGCTACGAGCAGTACTTC. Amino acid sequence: CASGFNRGYEQYF.

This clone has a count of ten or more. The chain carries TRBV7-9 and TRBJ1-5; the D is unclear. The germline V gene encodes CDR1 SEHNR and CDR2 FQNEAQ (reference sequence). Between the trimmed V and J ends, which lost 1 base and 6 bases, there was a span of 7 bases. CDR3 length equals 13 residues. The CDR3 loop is CASSLDGVQPQHF. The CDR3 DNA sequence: TGTGCCAGCAGCTTAGACGGGGTTCAGCCCCAGCATTTT.

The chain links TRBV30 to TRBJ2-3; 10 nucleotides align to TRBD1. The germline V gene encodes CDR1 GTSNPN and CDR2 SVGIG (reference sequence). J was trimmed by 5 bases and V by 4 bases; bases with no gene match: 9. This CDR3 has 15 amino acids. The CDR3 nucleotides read TGTGCCTGGACCCAATCCGGGACAGGGGTAGATACGCAGTATTTT. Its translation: CAWTQSGTGVDTQYF.

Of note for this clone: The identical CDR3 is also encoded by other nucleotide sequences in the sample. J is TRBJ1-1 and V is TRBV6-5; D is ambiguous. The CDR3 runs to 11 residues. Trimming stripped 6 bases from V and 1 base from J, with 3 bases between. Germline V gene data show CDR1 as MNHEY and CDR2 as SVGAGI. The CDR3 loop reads CASRGNTEAFF. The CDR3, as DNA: TGTGCCAGCAGAGGGAACACTGAAGCTTTCTTT.

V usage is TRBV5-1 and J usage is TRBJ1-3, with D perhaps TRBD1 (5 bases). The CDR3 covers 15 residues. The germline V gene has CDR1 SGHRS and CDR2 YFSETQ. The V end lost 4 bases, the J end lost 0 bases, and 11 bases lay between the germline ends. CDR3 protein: CASSTTTGSGNTIYF. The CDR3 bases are TGCGCCAGCAGCACCACTACAGGCTCTGGAAACACCATATATTTT.

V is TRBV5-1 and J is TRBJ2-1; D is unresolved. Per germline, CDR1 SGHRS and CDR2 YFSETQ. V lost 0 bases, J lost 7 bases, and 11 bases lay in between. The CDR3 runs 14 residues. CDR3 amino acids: CASSLALETNEQFF. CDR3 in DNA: TGCGCCAGCAGCTTGGCCCTAGAAACGAATGAGCAGTTCTTC.

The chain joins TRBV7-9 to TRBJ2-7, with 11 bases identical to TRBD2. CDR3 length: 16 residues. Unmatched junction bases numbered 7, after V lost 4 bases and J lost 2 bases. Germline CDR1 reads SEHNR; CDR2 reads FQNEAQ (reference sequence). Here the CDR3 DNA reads TGTGCCAGCAGCTCCGTGACTAGCGGGACTGCCTACGAGCAGTACTTC. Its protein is CASSSVTSGTAYEQYF.

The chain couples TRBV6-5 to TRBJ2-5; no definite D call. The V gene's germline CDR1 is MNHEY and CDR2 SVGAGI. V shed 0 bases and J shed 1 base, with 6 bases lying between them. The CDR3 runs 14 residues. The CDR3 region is CASSYSPSQETQYF. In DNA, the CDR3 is TGTGCCAGCAGTTACTCCCCCAGCCAAGAGACCCAGTACTTC.

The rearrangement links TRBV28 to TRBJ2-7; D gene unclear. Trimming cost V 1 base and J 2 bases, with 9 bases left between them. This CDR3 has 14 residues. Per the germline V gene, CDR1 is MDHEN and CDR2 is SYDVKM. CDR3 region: CASSLSPATYEQYF. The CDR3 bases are TGTGCCAGCAGTTTATCGCCAGCGACCTACGAGCAGTACTTC.

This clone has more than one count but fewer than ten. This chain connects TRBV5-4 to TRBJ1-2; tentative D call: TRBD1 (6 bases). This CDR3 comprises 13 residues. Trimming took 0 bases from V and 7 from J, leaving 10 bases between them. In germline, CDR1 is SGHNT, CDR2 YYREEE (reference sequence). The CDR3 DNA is TGTGCCAGCAGCTTGGACAGGGAATTTGGCTACACCTTC. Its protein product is CASSLDREFGYTF.

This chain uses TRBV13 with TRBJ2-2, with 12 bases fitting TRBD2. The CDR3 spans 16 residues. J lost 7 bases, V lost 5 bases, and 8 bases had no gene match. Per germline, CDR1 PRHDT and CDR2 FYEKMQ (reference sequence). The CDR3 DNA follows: TGTGCCAGCAGCATTCTAGCGGGGGGGTCCCACGGGGAGCTGTTTTTT. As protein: CASSILAGGSHGELFF.

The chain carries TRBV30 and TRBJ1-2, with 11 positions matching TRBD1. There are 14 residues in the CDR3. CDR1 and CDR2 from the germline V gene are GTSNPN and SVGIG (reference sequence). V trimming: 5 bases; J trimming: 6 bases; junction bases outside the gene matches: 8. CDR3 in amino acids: CAWSPGQGDDGYTF. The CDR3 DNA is TGTGCCTGGTCGCCGGGACAGGGGGATGATGGCTACACCTTC.